This T cell receptor (beta chain) was sequenced in a study of blood T cells in healthy people across ages. Study-wide findings and caveats: Unsorted PBMCs ruled out conclusive naive versus antigen-experienced comparison.

Of note for this clonotype: Its antigen is as yet unknown.

Staff drew approximately 9.7 milliliters of peripheral blood from each donor. Germline CDR1 and CDR2: SGHRS and YFSETQ. This CDR3 region has 14 residues. V dropped 4 bases and J dropped 4; count of bases not matched to a gene: 3. A J-beta primer mix and a sample-barcoded 5' primer were used in a second PCR of roughly 7 to 12 cycles. Every sample gave at least 2.5 million paired-end reads containing CDR3. Each CDR3 protein is one row after TCRdb ran MiXCR on the 5' RACE reads. Here the sample spans 550,000 to 700,000 distinct CDR3 sequences, about 26% being singletons. This TCR derives from a woman in her 70s in good health. V usage is TRBV5-1 and J usage is TRBJ2-2, with 8 bases aligning to TRBD2. The sequencing sample was made of blood. CDR3 residues: CASSGLAPTGELFF. CDR3 nucleotide sequence: TGCGCCAGCAGCGGACTAGCCCCCACCGGGGAGCTGTTTTTT.